These 21 T cell receptor beta chains originate from one sample sequenced in a study of cytomegalovirus exposure and HLA in healthy donors. TCRdb keeps only in-frame clones here, not all; method: immunoSEQ multiplex PCR. The sample holds more than 120,000 clones, 85% to 90% seen once. Sample: PBMCs. The receptors stem from a man aged 18 to 29 in good health and CMV-seropositive.

CDR3 nucleotides: TGTGCCAGCAGCAAAGGGGACAGGGGCGAGCAGTACTTC. This codes for CASSKGDRGEQYF. This sequence joins TRBV21-1 and TRBJ2-7; TRBD1, the table's D call, was not compared with the DNA. TRBV21-1 is a listed pseudogene. The CDR3 loop spans 13 amino acids.

This rearrangement joins TRBV7-2 to TRBJ1-2; D remains ambiguous. The CDR3 extends over 16 amino acids. From germline, CDR1 is SGHTA and CDR2 FQGNSA. V lost 3 bases, J lost 13 bases, and 27 bases lay in between. CDR3 sequence: CASSFSLQTSTVASTF. CDR3 DNA: TGTGCCAGCAGCTTTAGCCTCCAGACGTCGACGGTGGCAAGCACCTTC.

V is TRBV29-1 and J is TRBJ1-2, with TRBD1 as a possible D gene (6 bases). Trimming stripped 2 bases from V and 4 bases from J, with 20 bases between. This CDR3 contains 16 residues. CDR1 and CDR2 from the germline V gene are SQVTM and ANQGSEA. CDR3 coding DNA: TGCAGCGTTGAACCCCGCGACTCTCAGGGGATCTATGGCTACACCTTC. It codes for CSVEPRDSQGIYGYTF.

V gene TRBV6-1 combines with J gene TRBJ2-7; D uncertain. The germline V gene has CDR1 MNHNS and CDR2 SASEGT. Trimming stripped 6 bases from V and 3 bases from J, with 15 bases between. This CDR3 is 14 amino acids long. The CDR3 spells CASRGDNKIYEQYF. The CDR3 DNA reads TGTGCCAGCAGGGGCGACAACAAAATCTACGAGCAGTACTTC.

The CDR3 loop is CASNEGEAMMSRELFF. In DNA form, the CDR3 reads TGCGCCAGCAACGAGGGGGAAGCAATGATGTCCCGGGAGCTGTTTTTT. This chain connects TRBV5-1 to TRBJ2-2, with D perhaps TRBD1 (6 bases). The CDR3 covers 16 residues. V was pared by 6 bases and J by 9 bases, with 24 bases between. Germline V gene data show CDR1 as SGHRS and CDR2 as YFSETQ. Based on the CDR3 plus reference TRBV5-1 and TRBJ2-2, the full variable domain is KAGVTQTPRYLIKTRGQQVTLSCSPISGHRSVSWYQQTPGQGLQFLFEYFSETQRNKGNFPGRFSGRQFSNSRSEMNVSTLELGDSALYLCASNEGEAMMSRELFFGEGSRLTVL.

This clone was picked up one time. This chain uses TRBV19 with TRBJ1-1; TRBD1 matches at 10 bases. The CDR3 length is 15 residues. The germline gives CDR1 LNHDA, CDR2 SQIVND (reference sequence). J gave up 6 bases and V 5 bases, and 9 bases lay outside the gene matches. CDR3 in amino acids: CASSGPRDRGSEAFF. The CDR3 DNA sequence: TGTGCCAGTAGTGGCCCCCGGGACAGGGGATCTGAAGCTTTCTTT.

V is TRBV5-5 and J is TRBJ2-1, with D unresolved. CDR3 length: 19 residues. V shed 0 bases and J shed 0 bases, with 19 bases lying between them. Germline V gives CDR1 SGHKS, CDR2 YYEKEE (reference sequence). The CDR3 loop is CASSLGLTSQLPSYNEQFF. The CDR3 DNA reads TGTGCCAGCAGCTTGGGTCTTACAAGTCAGTTACCCTCCTACAATGAGCAGTTCTTC.

The gene calls are TRBV30 and TRBJ2-4; D may be TRBD2 (6 bases). The CDR3 has 14 amino acids. Germline values: CDR1 GTSNPN, CDR2 SVGIG (reference sequence). V lost 3 bases, J lost 8 bases, and 17 bases lay in between. The CDR3 spells CAWRAGRWVDIQYF. The CDR3 region has the DNA TGTGCCTGGAGGGCGGGACGGTGGGTGGACATTCAGTACTTC.

This clone was seen just once. The rearrangement uses TRBV19 and TRBJ2-7; TRBD2 might be the D (6 bases). Germline V lookup: CDR1 LNHDA, CDR2 SQIVND (reference sequence). CDR3 size: 16 residues. The V end was cut by 5 bases, the J end by 3 bases, with 20 bases between. In DNA form, the CDR3 reads TGTGCCAGTAGTCCCTCGATTGGGGGGACCAACTACGAGCAGTACTTC. This codes for CASSPSIGGTNYEQYF.

This clone has just one count. The CDR3 DNA sequence: TGTGCCAGCACCATAAGGGCAGCGGGGACAGATACGCAGTATTTT. Translated, it gives CASTIRAAGTDTQYF. The chain carries TRBV27 and TRBJ2-3, with 7 bases aligning to TRBD2. The germline V gene has CDR1 MNHEY and CDR2 SMNVEV (reference sequence). With 7 bases clipped from V and 3 bases from J, the junction kept 10 bases outside the gene matches. The CDR3 runs to 15 residues.

On this clone: Germline and junction disagree at one end, which may indicate a read error. V usage is TRBV7-7 and J usage is TRBJ1-1, with D perhaps matching TRBD1 (5 bases). In germline, CDR1 is SSHAT, CDR2 FNYEAQ (reference sequence). The CDR3 runs to 13 residues. Written as DNA, the CDR3 is TGTGCTAGCAGCTTAGCGCAGGGCACTGAAGCTTTCTTT. Its translation: CASSLAQGTEAFF. Drawing the rest from reference TRBV7-7 and TRBJ1-1, the complete variable domain is GAGVSQSPRYKVTKRGQDVTLRCDPISSHATLYWYQQALGQGPEFLTYFNYEAQPDKSGLPSDRFSAERPEGSISTLTIQRTEQRDSAMYRCASSLAQGTEAFFGQGTRLTVV.

CDR3 loop: CASHGGGLSGNTIYF. CDR3 sequence (DNA): TGTGCCAGCCACGGAGGGGGCCTCTCTGGAAACACCATATATTTT. This chain connects TRBV6-1 to TRBJ1-3; 7 bases are a match to TRBD1. CDR1 MNHNS and CDR2 SASEGT come from the germline V gene. V shed 8 bases and J 0 bases; nucleotides not matched to a gene: 7. This CDR3 contains 15 residues.

The rearrangement links TRBV5-4 to TRBJ2-7; D may be TRBD2 (6 bases). The CDR3 runs to 12 residues. In germline, CDR1 is SGHNT, CDR2 YYREEE (reference sequence). Deletions cut 4 bases from V and 7 bases from J, with 12 bases between. In DNA, the CDR3 is TGTGCCAGCAGCCCCCCCCGGGGGGAGCAGTACTTC. Translation gives CASSPPRGEQYF. The variable domain in full, with the rest retrieved from reference TRBV5-4 and TRBJ2-7, is ETGVTQSPTHLIKTRGQQVTLRCSSQSGHNTVSWYQQALGQGPQFIFQYYREEENGRGNFPPRFSGLQFPNYSSELNVNALELDDSALYLCASSPPRGEQYFGPGTRLTVT.

The chain is built from TRBV7-8 and TRBJ2-7; 10 nucleotides align to TRBD2. Germline V gene data show CDR1 as SGHVS and CDR2 as FQNEAQ. The CDR3 extends over 18 amino acids. The trim removed 6 bases at V and 1 base at J, leaving 15 bases unmatched. The CDR3 sequence: CASRAGVSGRRRSYEQYF. In DNA form, the CDR3 reads TGTGCCAGCAGGGCTGGGGTTAGCGGGAGGAGGCGGTCCTACGAGCAGTACTTC.

About this clone: The sample has other DNA sequences that encode this CDR3 too. The V gene is TRBV5-4, the J gene TRBJ2-7; 9 bases map to TRBD2. CDR3 length equals 15 residues. After removal of 2 bases from V and 2 bases from J, the junction contained 5 bases not matched to a gene. Germline V gene sequence: CDR1 SGHNT, CDR2 YYREEE (reference sequence). The CDR3 is CASSFGLAGTYEQYF. In DNA, the CDR3 is TGTGCCAGCAGCTTTGGGCTAGCGGGGACCTACGAGCAGTACTTC.

The rearrangement joins TRBV27 to TRBJ2-7, with D unclear. CDR3 length equals 14 residues. Germline V gene sequence: CDR1 MNHEY, CDR2 SMNVEV (reference sequence). The V gene lost 3 bases and the J gene lost 8 bases, with 17 bases spanning the gap. CDR3 protein: CASSFFAPRGKQYF. CDR3 DNA: TGTGCCAGCAGTTTCTTCGCCCCTAGAGGAAAGCAGTACTTC.

CDR3: CSVEGEGQGRYNEQFF. CDR3 bases: TGCAGCGTTGAAGGGGAAGGGCAGGGGAGATACAATGAGCAGTTCTTC. V usage is TRBV29-1 and J usage is TRBJ2-1; possibly TRBD1 for D (6 bases). Germline values: CDR1 SQVTM, CDR2 ANQGSEA. The length of the CDR3 is 16 residues. V lost 1 base and J lost 4, with 17 bases in between.

The rearrangement joins TRBV4-1 to TRBJ1-1; D is unclear. Germline values: CDR1 MGHRA, CDR2 YSYEKL. V was pared by 2 bases and J by 1 base, with 5 bases between. The CDR3 length is 13 residues. CDR3 nucleotides: TGCGCCAGCAGCCAACAACAGAACACTGAAGCTTTCTTT. This encodes CASSQQQNTEAFF.

This clone was seen a handful of times. The chain combines TRBV4-2 with TRBJ2-3; TRBD2 matches 7 bases. This CDR3 is 13 amino acids long. Germline assignment: CDR1 LGHNA and CDR2 YNFKEQ. After removal of 8 bases from V and 6 bases from J, the junction contained 8 bases not matched to a gene. CDR3 residues: CASWGGGGDTQYF. The CDR3 nucleotides are TGTGCCAGCTGGGGGGGAGGCGGCGATACGCAGTATTTT.

With respect to this clone: Other DNA sequences in this sample translate to the same CDR3. V gene TRBV19 combines with J gene TRBJ2-7, with 7 bases lining up with TRBD1. V shed 1 base, J shed 2 bases, and the junction held 2 bases outside the gene matches. Germline values: CDR1 LNHDA, CDR2 SQIVND (reference sequence). This CDR3 region has 14 residues. The CDR3 sequence is CASSIGQGAYEQYF. DNA of the CDR3: TGTGCCAGTAGTATAGGACAGGGCGCCTACGAGCAGTACTTC.

The chain uses TRBV30 and TRBJ1-3, with D uncertain. CDR1 GTSNPN and CDR2 SVGIG come from the germline V gene (reference sequence). The ends were cut back, 7 bases at V and 4 bases at J, with 5 bases in the middle. The CDR3 has 10 amino acids. The CDR3 DNA follows: TGTGCCTTACAAGGAAACACCATATATTTT. Protein: CALQGNTIYF.